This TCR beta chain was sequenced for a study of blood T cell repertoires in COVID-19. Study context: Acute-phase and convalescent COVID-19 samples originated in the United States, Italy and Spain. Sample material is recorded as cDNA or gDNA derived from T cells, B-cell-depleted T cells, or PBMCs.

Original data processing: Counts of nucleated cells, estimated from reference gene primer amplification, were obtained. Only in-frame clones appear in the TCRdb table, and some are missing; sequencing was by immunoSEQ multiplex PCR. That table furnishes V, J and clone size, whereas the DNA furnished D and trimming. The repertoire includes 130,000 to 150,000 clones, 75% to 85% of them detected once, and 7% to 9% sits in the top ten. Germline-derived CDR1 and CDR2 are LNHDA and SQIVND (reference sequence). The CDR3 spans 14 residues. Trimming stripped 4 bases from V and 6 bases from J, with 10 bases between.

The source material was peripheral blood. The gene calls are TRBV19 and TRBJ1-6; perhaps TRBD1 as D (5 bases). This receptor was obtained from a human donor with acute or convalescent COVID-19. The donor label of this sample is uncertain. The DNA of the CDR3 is TGTGCCAGTAGTAATGGGGGGGGTAATTCACCCCTCCACTTT. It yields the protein CASSNGGGNSPLHF.